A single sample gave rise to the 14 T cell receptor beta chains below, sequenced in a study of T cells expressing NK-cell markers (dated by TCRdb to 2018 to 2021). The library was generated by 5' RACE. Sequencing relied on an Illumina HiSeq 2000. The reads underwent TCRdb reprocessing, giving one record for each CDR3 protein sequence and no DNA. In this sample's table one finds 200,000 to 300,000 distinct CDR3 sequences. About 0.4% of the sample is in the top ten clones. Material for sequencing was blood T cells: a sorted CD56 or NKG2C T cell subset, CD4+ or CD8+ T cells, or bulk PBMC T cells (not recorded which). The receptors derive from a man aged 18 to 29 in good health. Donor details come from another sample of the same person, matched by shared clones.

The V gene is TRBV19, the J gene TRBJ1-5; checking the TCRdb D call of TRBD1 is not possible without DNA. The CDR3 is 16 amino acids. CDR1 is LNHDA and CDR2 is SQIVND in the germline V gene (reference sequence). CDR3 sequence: CASSLRTGERDQPQHF.

This chain's CDR3 is CASSLGASGKLEQFF. This chain links TRBV7-7 with TRBJ2-1; there is no DNA to check the TCRdb D call of TRBD2. Germline V gives CDR1 SSHAT, CDR2 FNYEAQ (reference sequence). The CDR3 spans 15 residues.

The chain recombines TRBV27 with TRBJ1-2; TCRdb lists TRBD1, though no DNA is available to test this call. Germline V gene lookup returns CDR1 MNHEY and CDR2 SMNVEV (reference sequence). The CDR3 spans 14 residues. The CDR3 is CASSRGTGKDGYTF.

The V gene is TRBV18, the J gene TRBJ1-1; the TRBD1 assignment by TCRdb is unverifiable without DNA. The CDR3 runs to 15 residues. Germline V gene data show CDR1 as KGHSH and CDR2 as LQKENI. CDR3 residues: CASSPSGTPNTEAFF.

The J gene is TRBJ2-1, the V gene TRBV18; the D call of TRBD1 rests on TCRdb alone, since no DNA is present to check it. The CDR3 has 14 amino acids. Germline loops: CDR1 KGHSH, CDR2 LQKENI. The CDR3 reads CASSPRSGWNEQFF.

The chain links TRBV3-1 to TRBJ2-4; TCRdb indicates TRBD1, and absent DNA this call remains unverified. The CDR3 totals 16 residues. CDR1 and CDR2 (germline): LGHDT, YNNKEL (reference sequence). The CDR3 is CASSQSGRVDRNIQYF.

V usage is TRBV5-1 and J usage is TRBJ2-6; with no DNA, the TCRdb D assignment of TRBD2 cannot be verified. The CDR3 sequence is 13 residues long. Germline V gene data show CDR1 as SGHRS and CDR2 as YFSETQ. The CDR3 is CASSPLGANVLTF.

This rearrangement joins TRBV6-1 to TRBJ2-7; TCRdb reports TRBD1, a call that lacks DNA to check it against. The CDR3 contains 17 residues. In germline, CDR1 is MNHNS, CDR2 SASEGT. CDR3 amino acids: CASSPNPIGGNVYEQYF.

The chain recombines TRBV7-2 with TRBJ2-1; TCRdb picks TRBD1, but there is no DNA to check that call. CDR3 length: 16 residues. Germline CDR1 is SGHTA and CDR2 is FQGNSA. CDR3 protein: CASSRRRDNDYNEQFF.

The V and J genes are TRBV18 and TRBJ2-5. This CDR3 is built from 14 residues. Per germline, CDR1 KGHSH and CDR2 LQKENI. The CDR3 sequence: CASSPIRGRETQYF.

CDR3 in amino acids: CASSFSSGGTDTQYF. V gene TRBV12-3 or TRBV12-4 combines with J gene TRBJ2-3; no DNA is available, so the TRBD2 call from TCRdb remains unchecked. This CDR3 spans 15 amino acids.

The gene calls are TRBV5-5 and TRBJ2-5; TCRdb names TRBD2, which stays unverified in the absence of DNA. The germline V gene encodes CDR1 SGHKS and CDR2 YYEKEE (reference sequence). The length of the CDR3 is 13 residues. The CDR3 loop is CASSFGPMKTQYF.

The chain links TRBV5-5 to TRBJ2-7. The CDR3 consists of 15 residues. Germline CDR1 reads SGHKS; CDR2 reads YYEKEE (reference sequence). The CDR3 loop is CASSFLGRTSYEQYF.

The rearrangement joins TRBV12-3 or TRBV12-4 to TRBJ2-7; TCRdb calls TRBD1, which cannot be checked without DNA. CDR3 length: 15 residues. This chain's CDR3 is CASSPTGSVRGEQYF.